This T cell receptor (beta chain) derives from a study of CD8 T cells in Susac syndrome. Reverse transcription used roughly 0.5 to 1 ug RNA and random hexamers. With immunoSEQ multiplex PCR, TCR beta CDR3 was amplified across 54 Vbeta and 13 Jbeta. MiXCR was run by TCRdb on the immunoSEQ multiplex PCR reads, yielding one entry per CDR3 protein. The table lists about 140,000 distinct CDR3 sequences, approximately 94% of them singletons. Sequencing targeted TCR beta in blood CD8+ and CD4+ T cells. J gave up 6 bases and V 4 bases, and 9 bases lay outside the gene matches. Germline CDR1 SGHRS, CDR2 YFSETQ. This CDR3 has 14 amino acids.

The V and J genes are TRBV5-1 and TRBJ2-7; 8 bases fit TRBD2. The sample was CD4+ T cells from PBMCs. This receptor was obtained from a human donor in good health. Here the CDR3 reads CASSPGLGGGEQYF. DNA for the CDR3: TGCGCCAGCAGCCCGGGACTAGGAGGGGGCGAGCAGTACTTC.